The clone carrying this T cell receptor (beta chain) was counted once. Its antigen is unidentified. These data come from a study of shared clonotypes between healthy human individuals. Study-wide findings and caveats: Naive subsets generally exceeded memory subsets in estimated richness. Collection of samples was limited to blood; tissue repertoires likely differ.

This CDR3 comprises 13 residues. Trimming pared 5 bases from V and 6 bases from J, leaving 10 bases between. Germline CDR1 SEHNR, CDR2 FQNEAQ (reference sequence). Repertoires were generated with immunoSEQ multiplex PCR, while TCRdb's copy carries only in-frame clones and drops some. The sample lists millions of clones; approximately 94% were seen once. The CD4+ fraction was divided into a CD45RA+ naive subset and a CD45RA-negative memory subset. Sequencing was performed on naive CD4+ T cells sorted from blood. Subset specified: CD45RA+ positively selected. V usage is TRBV7-9 and J usage is TRBJ2-2, with a possible D match to TRBD1 (5 bases). The sequence was collected from a man between 18 and 29 years old in good health. CDR3 loop: CASSTQGPGELFF. Here the CDR3 DNA reads TGTGCCAGCAGCACCCAGGGCCCCGGGGAGCTGTTTTTT.